Listed below are T cell receptor beta chains from one sample, sequenced in a study of graft-versus-host responses after intestinal transplantation. TCRdb keeps only in-frame clones here, not all; method: immunoSEQ multiplex PCR. This sample has some 5,700 clones, with under 35% found just once. Sequenced here: alloreactive CD4+ T cells from a mixed lymphocyte reaction culture, sampled before transplantation. The source of these receptors is a human patient who was an organ donor for intestinal transplantation. The CDR3 runs from the conserved cysteine through the conserved F or W. Each record gives: D gene, J gene, V gene, clone size, CDR3 DNA, CDR3 protein. A D gene is named only where the DNA matches it firmly. Rows may omit the clone size; those that give it use once, few, many or a size class.

>TRBD1|TRBJ1-4|TRBV19|few
TGTGCCAGTAGTAGGATTGACAGGGGGCAGGAAAAACTGTTTTTT
CASSRIDRGQEKLFF
>.|TRBJ2-1|TRBV4-1|medium-sized
TGCGCCAGCAGCCAACTGGGACGGGTCGATGAGCAGTTCTTC
CASSQLGRVDEQFF
>TRBD1|TRBJ1-1|TRBV6-5|.
TGTGCCAGCAGTCGCCGGGCCCCCAGGGGGACTGAAGCTTTCTTT
CASSRRAPRGTEAFF
>TRBD2|TRBJ2-1|TRBV29-1|few
TGCAGCGCCCTACTACTAGCGGGAGTCTCATGGGGGCAGTTCTTC
CSALLLAGVSWGQFF
>TRBD2|TRBJ2-3|TRBV7-6|few
TGTGCCAGCAGCTTAGTTCGGACTAGCGGGAGAGGCATGTGGACAGATACGCAGTATTTT
CASSLVRTSGRGMWTDTQYF
>.|TRBJ2-5|TRBV5-4|.
TGTGCCAGCAGCTTGGGCAATCGCGAGACCCAGTACTTC
CASSLGNRETQYF
>.|TRBJ1-5|TRBV19|.
TGTGCCAGTACTTATAGAGTAAGGTACAGCCGCAATCAGCCCCAGCATTTT
CASTYRVRYSRNQPQHF
>.|TRBJ2-7|TRBV30|.
TGTGCCTGGAGCCAGGGGCGACCCTACGAGCAGTACTTC
CAWSQGRPYEQYF
>TRBD1|TRBJ1-1|TRBV27|.
TGTGCCAGCAGTCCATGGACAGGGGGCACTGAAGCTTTCTTT
CASSPWTGGTEAFF
>TRBD1|TRBJ2-4|TRBV5-6|once
TGTGCCAGCAGCCGAAGGCGGACGGACAGGCGCAGGAACATTCAGTACTTC
CASSRRRTDRRRNIQYF
>.|TRBJ2-1|TRBV5-1|medium-sized
TGCGCCAGCAGCGAAAGTATGGAGGGCCCAATCTTC
CASSESMEGPIF
>.|TRBJ1-4|TRBV10-3|.
TGTGCCATCAGCGCTCAGGGAGTAGGTGAAAAACTGTTTTTT
CAISAQGVGEKLFF
>TRBD1|TRBJ1-1|TRBV6-5|.
TGTGCCAGCAGTCCAACAGGGGTTACTGAAGCTTTCTTT
CASSPTGVTEAFF
>TRBD1|TRBJ2-7|TRBV29-1|.
TGCAGCGTTCCGGGACAGGGCTTGTACGAGCAGTACTTC
CSVPGQGLYEQYF
>.|TRBJ2-3|TRBV7-4|.
TGTGCCAGCGGTACGTCGGGGGATACGCAGTATTTT
CASGTSGDTQYF
>TRBD1|TRBJ2-7|TRBV5-4|once
TGTGCCAGCAGCCGGGGGACAGGCTACGAGCAGTACTTC
CASSRGTGYEQYF
>.|TRBJ1-1|TRBV6-1|medium-sized
TGTGCCAGCGTGCGGGGGGGGACTGAAGCTTTCTTT
CASVRGGTEAFF
>TRBD2|TRBJ2-3|TRBV25-1|few
TGTGCCAGCAGTGCAGCGGGGGGGCCGGATACGCAGTATTTT
CASSAAGGPDTQYF
>TRBD2|TRBJ2-5|TRBV30|.
TGTGCCTGGAGTGGGGGACTAGCGGGGGGGCGCCGGTCGCTGGAGACCCAGTACTTC
CAWSGGLAGGRRSLETQYF
>TRBD1|TRBJ2-1|TRBV7-8|.
TGTGCCAGCAGCTTAGGGACAGGGGGCAATGAGCAGTTCTTC
CASSLGTGGNEQFF
>.|TRBJ2-7|TRBV11-3|.
TGTGCCAGCAGCCCCAGGCCCTACGAGCAGTACTTC
CASSPRPYEQYF
>.|TRBJ2-2|TRBV7-2|.
TGTGCCAGCAGCTTAGTTCTAGCGACCGGGGAGCTGTTTTTT
CASSLVLATGELFF
>.|TRBJ1-2|TRBV5-6|medium-sized
TGTGCCAGCAGCGGGGTCTATGGCTACACCTTC
CASSGVYGYTF
>.|TRBJ2-1|TRBV5-4|few
TGTGCCAGCAGCTCATTAGTGAATGAGCAGTTCTTC
CASSSLVNEQFF
>.|TRBJ1-1|TRBV6-8|.
TGTGCCAGCCAGGGCCCGCTTGAAGCTTTCTTT
CASQGPLEAFF
>TRBD2|TRBJ2-5|TRBV4-1|.
TGCGCCAGCAGCCAAGATAGCCCCCGGGGGGGGGCGCGGGAGACCCAGTACTTC
CASSQDSPRGGARETQYF
>.|TRBJ1-6|TRBV5-1|.
TGCGCCAGCAGCTTGGTGGGCAGCTCCTATAATTCACCCCTCCACTTT
CASSLVGSSYNSPLHF
>TRBD2|TRBJ2-5|TRBV7-6|.
TGTGCCAGCAGCCCTACCCTAGCGGGGGGTGGAGAGACCCAGTACTTC
CASSPTLAGGGETQYF
>.|TRBJ2-5|TRBV6-1|many
TGTGCCAGCAATTTCCGGGACGGGCAAGAGACCCAGTACTTC
CASNFRDGQETQYF
>.|TRBJ2-5|TRBV10-2|medium-sized
TGCGCCAGCAGTGAGCCTAGGACGGGCCGCCAAGAGACCCAGTACTTC
CASSEPRTGRQETQYF
>.|TRBJ2-3|TRBV7-8|few
TGTGCCAGCAGCTTAGATTGGGGGCGAGATACGCAGTATTTT
CASSLDWGRDTQYF
>.|TRBJ2-7|TRBV30|.
TGTGCCTGGAGTGTAGGGTACGAGCAGTACTTC
CAWSVGYEQYF
>.|TRBJ2-3|TRBV7-2|large
TGTGCCAGCAGCTTATCTGGGGGCTGGACAGATACGCAGTATTTT
CASSLSGGWTDTQYF
>.|TRBJ1-1|TRBV2|.
TGTGCCAGCAGTGAAGCGCTTCGGCAGTTAAGCGAAGCTTTCTTT
CASSEALRQLSEAFF
>.|TRBJ1-2|TRBV4-3|.
TGCGCCAGCAGCCGCAACGCCAAAGATCAATTTTATGGCTACACCTTC
CASSRNAKDQFYGYTF